The 23 T cell receptor beta chains reported below all come from one sample, sequenced in a study of blood T cell repertoires in COVID-19. Sequencing was performed with immunoSEQ multiplex PCR; in TCRdb, only in-frame clones are kept and a portion is missing. The sample yields 25,000 to 30,000 clones, 76% seen once. Sequencing was carried out using peripheral blood. The receptors stem from a man aged 70 or older with acute or convalescent COVID-19.

The V and J genes are TRBV19 and TRBJ2-5, with TRBD2 identical over 8 bases. The J segment lost 4 bases and the V segment lost 0 bases, leaving 7 bases of the junction unmatched. This CDR3 region has 16 residues. CDR1 and CDR2 (germline): LNHDA, SQIVND (reference sequence). The CDR3 region has the DNA TGTGCCAGTAGTATAGATGGAGCGGGAGCGGGAGAGACCCAGTACTTC. Translating it yields CASSIDGAGAGETQYF.

The chain links TRBV29-1 to TRBJ1-1; D ambiguous. With 0 bases removed from V and 0 bases from J, the gap between germline ends came to 14 bases. Germline values: CDR1 SQVTM, CDR2 ANQGSEA. This CDR3 spans 16 amino acids. This CDR3 is CSVEDRRTGMNTEAFF. The CDR3, as DNA: TGCAGCGTTGAAGATCGGAGGACGGGCATGAACACTGAAGCTTTCTTT.

The chain recombines TRBV9 with TRBJ2-3; D might be TRBD2 (6 bases). In germline, CDR1 is SGDLS, CDR2 YYNGEE. The CDR3 extends over 15 amino acids. Trimming cost V 0 bases and J 4 bases, with 12 bases left between them. CDR3 residues: CASSVVGRGPDTQYF. The CDR3, as DNA: TGTGCCAGCAGCGTAGTCGGGCGGGGCCCAGATACGCAGTATTTT.

J is TRBJ2-5 and V is TRBV13; TRBD2 is a possible D gene (7 bases). The CDR3 has 14 residues. Germline V gene data show CDR1 as PRHDT and CDR2 as FYEKMQ (reference sequence). The germline V and J ends were trimmed by 11 bases and 5 bases, with 21 bases remaining between them. The CDR3 DNA is TGTGCCGGGGCGAGGGGGGGGCCTGTGGAGACCCAGTACTTC. This codes for CAGARGGPVETQYF.

The chain carries TRBV9 and TRBJ2-7; 7 bases agree with TRBD2. V lost 3 bases, J lost 5 bases, and 5 bases stayed unmatched. Germline-derived CDR1 and CDR2 are SGDLS and YYNGEE. The CDR3 has 13 amino acids. The CDR3 protein is CASSGREGNEQYF. In DNA form, the CDR3 reads TGTGCCAGCAGCGGTAGGGAGGGCAACGAGCAGTACTTC.

This chain connects TRBV29-1 to TRBJ2-2; 8 bases are shared with TRBD1. This CDR3 is built from 14 residues. Trimming at V came to 6 bases and at J to 2 bases, leaving 5 bases not matched to a gene. Germline V gene data show CDR1 as SQVTM and CDR2 as ANQGSEA. The CDR3 DNA sequence: TGCAGCGTAGGCACAGGGGGAAACACCGGGGAGCTGTTTTTT. Encoded protein: CSVGTGGNTGELFF.

The chain couples TRBV11-2 to TRBJ2-2; 14 bases map to TRBD2. Germline CDR1 SGHAT, CDR2 FQNNGV. This CDR3 has 18 amino acids. Trimming at V came to 5 bases and at J to 5 bases, leaving 10 bases not matched to a gene. CDR3 coding DNA: TGTGCCAGCAGCCCGGGGACTAGCGGGGGCAGGGTGACCGGGGAGCTGTTTTTT. It specifies CASSPGTSGGRVTGELFF.

This clone was found once. The rearrangement uses TRBV28 and TRBJ2-7; tentative D call: TRBD1 (6 bases). CDR1 is MDHEN and CDR2 is SYDVKM in the germline V gene. V was trimmed by 4 bases and J by 0 bases, leaving 13 bases between them. The CDR3 contains 15 residues. CDR3 coding DNA: TGTGCCAGCAGTTCACTCGACAGGTTCTCCTACGAGCAGTACTTC. This codes for CASSSLDRFSYEQYF. Based on the CDR3 plus reference TRBV28 and TRBJ2-7, the full variable domain is DVKVTQSSRYLVKRTGEKVFLECVQDMDHENMFWYRQDPGLGLRLIYFSYDVKMKEKGDIPEGYSVSREKKERFSLILESASTNQTSMYLCASSSLDRFSYEQYFGPGTRLTVT.

V usage is TRBV6-2 or TRBV6-3 and J usage is TRBJ2-7; D remains unclear. V lost 2 bases, J lost 3 bases, and 5 bases lay in between. CDR3 size: 12 residues. Germline lookup yields CDR1 MNHEY and CDR2 SVGEGT. The CDR3 DNA reads TGTGCCAGCAGTTACAACGGCTACGAGCAGTACTTC. Protein: CASSYNGYEQYF.

The chain links TRBV5-5 to TRBJ2-7; the D is unclear. This CDR3 has 11 amino acids. CDR1 is SGHKS and CDR2 is YYEKEE in the germline V gene (reference sequence). V was trimmed by 1 base and J by 9 bases, leaving 8 bases between them. This CDR3 is CASSLLEMQYF. The CDR3 DNA reads as TGTGCCAGCAGCTTGTTAGAGATGCAGTACTTC. Variable domain in full (rest from reference TRBV5-5 and TRBJ2-7): DAGVTQSPTHLIKTRGQQVTLRCSPISGHKSVSWYQQVLGQGPQFIFQYYEKEERGRGNFPDRFSARQFPNYSSELNVNALLLGDSALYLCASSLLEMQYFGPGTRLTVT.

V and J are TRBV7-9 and TRBJ1-1, with D possibly TRBD1 on 5 matching bases. The germline V gene has CDR1 SEHNR and CDR2 FQNEAQ (reference sequence). V was clipped by 5 bases and J by 4 bases, with 20 bases between them. The CDR3 extends over 16 amino acids. CDR3 amino acids: CASSQGTTWWGTEAFF. CDR3 nucleotides: TGTGCCAGCAGCCAGGGAACTACTTGGTGGGGCACTGAAGCTTTCTTT.

The V and J genes are TRBV10-1 and TRBJ2-7, with 9 bases lining up with TRBD1. The V segment lost 3 bases and the J segment 6 bases; nucleotides outside the gene matches: 6. The CDR3 runs to 14 residues. Germline V lookup: CDR1 WNHNN, CDR2 SYGVQD (reference sequence). The CDR3 loop reads CASSEGTGIREQYF. DNA for the CDR3: TGCGCCAGCAGTGAAGGGACAGGGATTCGCGAGCAGTACTTC.

This clone was seen a handful of times. V gene TRBV2 combines with J gene TRBJ1-4; maybe TRBD1 (5 bases). CDR1 SNHLY and CDR2 FYNNEI come from the germline V gene. Between the trimmed V and J ends, which lost 5 bases and 5 bases, there was a span of 15 bases. This CDR3 region has 15 residues. The CDR3 coding sequence is TGTGCCAGCAGTAGCCGGGACTCCGGGAATGAAAAACTGTTTTTT. Protein: CASSSRDSGNEKLFF.

The chain employs TRBV2 and TRBJ2-6; a weak D match, TRBD2 (5 bases). Per the germline V gene, CDR1 is SNHLY and CDR2 is FYNNEI. This CDR3 is built from 14 residues. Between the trimmed V and J ends, which lost 2 bases and 9 bases, there was a span of 11 bases. Here the CDR3 DNA reads TGTGCCAGCAGTGAATATTTGGGAGTCAACGTCCTGACTTTC. Translation gives CASSEYLGVNVLTF.

This sequence joins TRBV24-1 and TRBJ2-2, with a tentative D call TRBD1 (5 bases). V was trimmed by 8 bases and J by 4 bases, leaving 10 bases between them. The CDR3 totals 13 residues. Germline CDR1 and CDR2: KGHDR and SFDVKD. DNA for the CDR3: TGTGCCACCACGACGACAGTCACCGGGGAGCTGTTTTTT. Translating it yields CATTTTVTGELFF.

This clone was recorded a few times. The rearrangement links TRBV5-1 to TRBJ2-7; the D is unclear. Looked up from germline, CDR1 is SGHRS and CDR2 is YFSETQ. CDR3 size: 14 residues. Trimming removed 0 bases from V and 0 bases from J, with 7 bases in between. CDR3 loop: CASSLVVSSYEQYF. CDR3 DNA: TGCGCCAGCAGCTTGGTGGTGAGCTCCTACGAGCAGTACTTC.

The rearrangement joins TRBV7-2 to TRBJ2-1; 9 positions match TRBD1. The ends lost 1 base at V and 10 bases at J; junction bases unmatched: 11. The CDR3 extends over 16 amino acids. Germline V gene lookup returns CDR1 SGHTA and CDR2 FQGNSA. CDR3 nucleotide sequence: TGTGCCAGCAGCTTAGACGGGACAGGGAAAGGTCAGGAGCAGTTCTTC. As protein: CASSLDGTGKGQEQFF. Complete variable domain (other parts from reference TRBV7-2 and TRBJ2-1): GAGVSQSPSNKVTEKGKDVELRCDPISGHTALYWYRQSLGQGLEFLIYFQGNSAPDKSGLPSDRFSAERTGGSVSTLTIQRTQQEDSAVYLCASSLDGTGKGQEQFFGPGTRLTVL.

This clone occurred a few times. CDR3 in amino acids: CASSFLLAGGEQFF. CDR3 nucleotide sequence: TGTGCCAGCAGCTTTCTACTAGCGGGAGGTGAGCAGTTCTTC. V usage is TRBV5-5 and J usage is TRBJ2-1, with TRBD2 matching 12 bases. The CDR3 runs to 14 residues. With V trimmed by 2 bases and J by 9 bases, 3 bases remained unmatched. CDR1 SGHKS and CDR2 YYEKEE come from the germline V gene (reference sequence).

The genes are TRBV7-7 and TRBJ2-5; TRBD2 might be the D (5 bases). V was cut by 5 bases and J by 5 bases, with 12 bases left in between. The CDR3 loop spans 13 amino acids. CDR1 and CDR2 from the germline V gene are SSHAT and FNYEAQ (reference sequence). CDR3: CASSRGRKETQYF. The CDR3 coding sequence is TGTGCCAGCAGCCGGGGTAGAAAGGAGACCCAGTACTTC.

This chain connects TRBV30 to TRBJ2-7; TRBD2 agrees at 8 bases. Germline lookup yields CDR1 GTSNPN and CDR2 SVGIG (reference sequence). V dropped 2 bases and J dropped 0; count of bases not matched to a gene: 3. The CDR3 extends over 14 amino acids. This chain's CDR3 is CAWSRGGTSYEQYF. Here the CDR3 DNA reads TGTGCCTGGAGTCGCGGGGGGACCTCCTACGAGCAGTACTTC.

The CDR3 sequence: CATGRGGEQYF. In DNA, the CDR3 is TGTGCCACCGGGAGGGGGGGCGAGCAGTACTTC. This chain uses TRBV6-5 with TRBJ2-7, with TRBD2 matching 8 bases. Germline V lookup: CDR1 MNHEY, CDR2 SVGAGI. Unmatched junction bases numbered 5, after V lost 10 bases and J lost 6 bases. The length of the CDR3 is 11 residues.

The chain joins TRBV29-1 to TRBJ1-2; D remains ambiguous. This CDR3 region has 11 residues. Germline CDR1 SQVTM, CDR2 ANQGSEA. Trimming removed 8 bases from V and 1 base from J, with 8 bases in between. CDR3 protein: CSLGSNYGYTF. The CDR3 DNA reads as TGCAGCCTTGGGAGTAACTATGGCTACACCTTC.

The V gene is TRBV14, the J gene TRBJ1-2, with TRBD1 as a possible D gene (6 bases). The CDR3 is 11 residues long. Between the trimmed V and J ends, which lost 8 bases and 6 bases, there was a span of 10 bases. CDR1 and CDR2 (germline): SGHDN, FVKESK. CDR3 loop: CASGAGDGYTF. CDR3 nucleotide sequence: TGTGCCAGCGGGGCAGGGGATGGCTACACCTTC.